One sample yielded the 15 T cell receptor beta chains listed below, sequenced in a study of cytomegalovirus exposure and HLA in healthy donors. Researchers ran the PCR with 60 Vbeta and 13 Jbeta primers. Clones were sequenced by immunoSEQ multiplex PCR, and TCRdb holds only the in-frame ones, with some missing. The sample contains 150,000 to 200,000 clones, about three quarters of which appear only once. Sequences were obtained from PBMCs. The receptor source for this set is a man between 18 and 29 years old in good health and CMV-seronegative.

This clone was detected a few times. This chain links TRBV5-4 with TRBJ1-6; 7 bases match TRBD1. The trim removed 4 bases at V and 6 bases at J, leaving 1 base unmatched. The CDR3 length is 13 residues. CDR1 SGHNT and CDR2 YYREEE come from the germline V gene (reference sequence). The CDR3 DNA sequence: TGTGCCAGCAGCCGGGACAGTAATTCACCCCTCCACTTT. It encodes CASSRDSNSPLHF. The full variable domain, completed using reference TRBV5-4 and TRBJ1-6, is ETGVTQSPTHLIKTRGQQVTLRCSSQSGHNTVSWYQQALGQGPQFIFQYYREEENGRGNFPPRFSGLQFPNYSSELNVNALELDDSALYLCASSRDSNSPLHFGNGTRLTVT.

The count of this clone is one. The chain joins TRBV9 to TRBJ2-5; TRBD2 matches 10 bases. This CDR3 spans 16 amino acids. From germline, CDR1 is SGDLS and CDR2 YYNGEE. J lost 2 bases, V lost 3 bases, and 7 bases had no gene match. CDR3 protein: CASSGLAGAPQETQYF. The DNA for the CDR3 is TGTGCCAGCAGCGGCCTAGCGGGGGCCCCTCAAGAGACCCAGTACTTC.

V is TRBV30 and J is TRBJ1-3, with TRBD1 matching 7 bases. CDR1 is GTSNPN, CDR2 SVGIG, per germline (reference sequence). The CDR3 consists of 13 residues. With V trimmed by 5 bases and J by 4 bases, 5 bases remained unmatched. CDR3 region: CAWGRQGGNTIYF. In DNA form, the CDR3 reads TGTGCCTGGGGGAGACAGGGAGGAAACACCATATATTTT.

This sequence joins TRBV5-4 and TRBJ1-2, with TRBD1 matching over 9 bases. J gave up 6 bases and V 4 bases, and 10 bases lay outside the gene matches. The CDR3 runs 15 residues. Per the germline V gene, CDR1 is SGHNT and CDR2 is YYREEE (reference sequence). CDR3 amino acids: CASSRLGQGSDGYTF. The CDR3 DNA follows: TGTGCCAGCAGCCGCCTAGGACAGGGGTCGGATGGCTACACCTTC.

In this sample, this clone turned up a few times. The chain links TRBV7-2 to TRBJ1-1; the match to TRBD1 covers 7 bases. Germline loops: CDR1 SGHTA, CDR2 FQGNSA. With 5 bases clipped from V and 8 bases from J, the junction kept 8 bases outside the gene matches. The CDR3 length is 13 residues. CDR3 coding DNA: TGTGCCAGCAGCCTTACAGGGGCGGGAGAAGCTTTCTTT. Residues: CASSLTGAGEAFF.

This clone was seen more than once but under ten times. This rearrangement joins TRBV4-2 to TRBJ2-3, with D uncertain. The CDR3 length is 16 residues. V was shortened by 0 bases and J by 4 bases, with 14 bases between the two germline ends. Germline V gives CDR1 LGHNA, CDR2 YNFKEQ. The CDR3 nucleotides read TGTGCCAGCAGCCAAGATCCCAGCGCTGGAGCAGATACGCAGTATTTT. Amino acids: CASSQDPSAGADTQYF.

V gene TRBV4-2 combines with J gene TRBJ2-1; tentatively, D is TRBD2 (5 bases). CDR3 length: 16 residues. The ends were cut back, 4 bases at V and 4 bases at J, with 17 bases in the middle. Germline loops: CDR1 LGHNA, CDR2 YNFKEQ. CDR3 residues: CASSPSSGNGYNEQFF. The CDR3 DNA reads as TGTGCCAGCAGCCCCTCATCCGGGAACGGGTACAATGAGCAGTTCTTC.

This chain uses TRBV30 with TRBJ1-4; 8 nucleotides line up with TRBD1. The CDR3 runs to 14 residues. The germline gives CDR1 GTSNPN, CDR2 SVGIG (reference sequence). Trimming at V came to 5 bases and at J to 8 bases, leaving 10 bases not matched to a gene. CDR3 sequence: CAWSITGGREKLFF. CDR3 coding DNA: TGTGCCTGGTCCATTACAGGGGGAAGGGAAAAACTGTTTTTT.

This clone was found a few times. CDR3 bases: TGCGCCAGCAGCTTGGCAGGCCAGGGCACCGGGGAGCTGTTTTTT. Residues: CASSLAGQGTGELFF. The genes are TRBV5-1 and TRBJ2-2; D perhaps matches TRBD1 (5 bases). V lost 0 bases and J 4 bases, leaving 10 bases between the germline ends. CDR3 size: 15 residues. Germline-derived CDR1 and CDR2 are SGHRS and YFSETQ.

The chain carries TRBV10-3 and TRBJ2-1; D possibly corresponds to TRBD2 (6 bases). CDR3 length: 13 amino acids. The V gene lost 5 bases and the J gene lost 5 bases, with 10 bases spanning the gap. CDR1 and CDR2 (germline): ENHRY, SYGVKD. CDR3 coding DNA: TGTGCCATCAGTCCCGGGACTGACAATGAGCAGTTCTTC. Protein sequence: CAISPGTDNEQFF.

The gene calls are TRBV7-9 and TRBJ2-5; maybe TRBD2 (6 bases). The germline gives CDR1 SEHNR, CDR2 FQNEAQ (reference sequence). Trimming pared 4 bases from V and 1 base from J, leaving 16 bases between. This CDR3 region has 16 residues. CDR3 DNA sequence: TGTGCCAGCAGCTCCTCGGGGGTGCTGGTCCAAGAGACCCAGTACTTC. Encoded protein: CASSSSGVLVQETQYF.

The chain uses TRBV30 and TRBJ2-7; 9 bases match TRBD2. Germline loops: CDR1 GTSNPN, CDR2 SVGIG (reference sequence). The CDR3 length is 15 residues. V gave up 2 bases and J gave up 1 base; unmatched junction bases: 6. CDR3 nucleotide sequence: TGTGCCTGGAGTCAAGAACTAGCGGGTTCCTACGAGCAGTACTTC. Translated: CAWSQELAGSYEQYF.

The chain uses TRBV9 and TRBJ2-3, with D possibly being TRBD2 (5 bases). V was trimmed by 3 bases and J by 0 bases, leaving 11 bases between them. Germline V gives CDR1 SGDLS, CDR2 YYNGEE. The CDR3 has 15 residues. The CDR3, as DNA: TGTGCCAGCAGCGATAGCGAGGCTAGCACAGATACGCAGTATTTT. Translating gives CASSDSEASTDTQYF.

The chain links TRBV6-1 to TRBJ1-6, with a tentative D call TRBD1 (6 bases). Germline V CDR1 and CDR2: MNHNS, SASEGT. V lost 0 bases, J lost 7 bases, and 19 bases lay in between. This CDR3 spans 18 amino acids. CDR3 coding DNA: TGTGCCAGCAGTGAAGCGCCGGACAGAACCGAACCAAATTCACCCCTCCACTTT. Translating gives CASSEAPDRTEPNSPLHF.

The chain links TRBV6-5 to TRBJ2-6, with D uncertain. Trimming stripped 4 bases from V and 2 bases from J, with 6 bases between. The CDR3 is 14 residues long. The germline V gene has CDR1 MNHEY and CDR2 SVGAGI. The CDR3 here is CASSSLAGANVLTF. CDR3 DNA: TGTGCCAGCAGTTCCCTAGCTGGGGCCAACGTCCTGACTTTC.